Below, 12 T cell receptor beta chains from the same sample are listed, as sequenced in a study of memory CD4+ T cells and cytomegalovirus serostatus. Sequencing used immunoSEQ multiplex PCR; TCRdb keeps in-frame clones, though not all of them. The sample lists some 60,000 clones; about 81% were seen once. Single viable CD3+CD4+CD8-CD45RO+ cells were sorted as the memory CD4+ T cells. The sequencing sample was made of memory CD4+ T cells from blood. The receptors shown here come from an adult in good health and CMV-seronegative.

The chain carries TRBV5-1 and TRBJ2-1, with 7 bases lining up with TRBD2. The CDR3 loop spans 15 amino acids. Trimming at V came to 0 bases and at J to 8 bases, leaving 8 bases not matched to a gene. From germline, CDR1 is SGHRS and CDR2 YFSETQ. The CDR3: CASSLEGGSADEQFF. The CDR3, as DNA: TGCGCCAGCAGCTTGGAAGGCGGGAGTGCGGATGAGCAGTTCTTC.

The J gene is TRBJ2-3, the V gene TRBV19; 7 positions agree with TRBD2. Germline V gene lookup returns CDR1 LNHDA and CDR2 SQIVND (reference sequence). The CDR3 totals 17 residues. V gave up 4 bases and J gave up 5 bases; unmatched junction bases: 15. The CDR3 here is CASSRDYPRAIEDTQYF. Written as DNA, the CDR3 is TGTGCCAGTAGTAGGGACTACCCGAGGGCTATAGAAGATACGCAGTATTTT.

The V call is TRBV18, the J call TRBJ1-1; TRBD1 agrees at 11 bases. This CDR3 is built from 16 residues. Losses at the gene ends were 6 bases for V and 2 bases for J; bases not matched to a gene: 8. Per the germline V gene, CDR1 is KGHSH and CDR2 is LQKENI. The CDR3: CASSRGQGGLNTEAFF. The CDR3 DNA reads TGTGCCAGCTCGCGGGGACAGGGGGGGCTTAACACTGAAGCTTTCTTT. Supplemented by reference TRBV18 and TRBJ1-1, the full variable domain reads NAGVMQNPRHLVRRRGQEARLRCSPMKGHSHVYWYRQLPEEGLKFMVYLQKENIIDESGMPKERFSAEFPKEGPSILRIQQVVRGDSAAYFCASSRGQGGLNTEAFFGQGTRLTVV.

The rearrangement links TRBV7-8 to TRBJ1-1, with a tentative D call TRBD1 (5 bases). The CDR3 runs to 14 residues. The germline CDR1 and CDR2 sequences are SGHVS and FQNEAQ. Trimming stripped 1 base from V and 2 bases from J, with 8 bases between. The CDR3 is CASSLGGSNTEAFF. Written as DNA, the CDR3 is TGTGCCAGCAGCTTAGGGGGGTCTAACACTGAAGCTTTCTTT.

This CDR3 is CAWRRGQGDQPQHF. CDR3 sequence (DNA): TGTGCCTGGAGAAGAGGACAGGGCGATCAGCCCCAGCATTTT. This chain connects TRBV30 to TRBJ1-5, with 8 bases matching TRBD1. CDR1 and CDR2 from the germline V gene are GTSNPN and SVGIG (reference sequence). The CDR3 length is 14 residues. J lost 5 bases, V lost 3 bases, and 6 bases had no gene match.

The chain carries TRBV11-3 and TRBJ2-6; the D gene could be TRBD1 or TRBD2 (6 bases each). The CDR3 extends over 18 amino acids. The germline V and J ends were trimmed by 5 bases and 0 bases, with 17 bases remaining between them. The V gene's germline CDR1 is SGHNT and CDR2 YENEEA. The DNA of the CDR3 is TGTGCCAGCAGCCCGGAGGGGGTCAGTAGCTCTGGGGCCAACGTCCTGACTTTC. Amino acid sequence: CASSPEGVSSSGANVLTF. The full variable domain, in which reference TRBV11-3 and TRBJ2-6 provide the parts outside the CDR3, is EAGVVQSPRYKIIEKKQPVAFWCNPISGHNTLYWYLQNLGQGPELLIRYENEEAVDDSQLPKDRFSAERLKGVDSTLKIQPAELGDSAVYLCASSPEGVSSSGANVLTFGAGSRLTVL.

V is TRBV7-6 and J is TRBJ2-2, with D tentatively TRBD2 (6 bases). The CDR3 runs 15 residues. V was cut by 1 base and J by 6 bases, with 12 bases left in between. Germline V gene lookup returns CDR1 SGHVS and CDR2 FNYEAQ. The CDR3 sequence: CASSLETSWAGELFF. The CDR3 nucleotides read TGTGCCAGCAGCTTAGAAACTAGCTGGGCCGGGGAGCTGTTTTTT.

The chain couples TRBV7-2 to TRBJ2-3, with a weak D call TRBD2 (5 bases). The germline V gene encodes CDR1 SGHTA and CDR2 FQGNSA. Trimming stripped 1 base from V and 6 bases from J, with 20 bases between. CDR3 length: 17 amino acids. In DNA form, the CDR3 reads TGTGCCAGCAGCTTAGTATCGGCTGGGAGCGGTAGGGATACGCAGTATTTT. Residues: CASSLVSAGSGRDTQYF.

The CDR3 reads CASSTGQTSTDTQYF. The CDR3 region has the DNA TGTGCCAGTAGTACGGGCCAGACTAGCACAGATACGCAGTATTTT. This rearrangement joins TRBV19 to TRBJ2-3; D unresolved. The CDR3 covers 15 residues. The V end was cut by 4 bases, the J end by 0 bases, with 11 bases between. Germline CDR1 LNHDA, CDR2 SQIVND (reference sequence).

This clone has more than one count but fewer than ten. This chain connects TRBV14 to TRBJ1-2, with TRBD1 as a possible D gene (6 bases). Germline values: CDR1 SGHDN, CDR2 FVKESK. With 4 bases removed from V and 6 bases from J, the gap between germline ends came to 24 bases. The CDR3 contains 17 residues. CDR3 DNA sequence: TGTGCCAGCAGCCGCAACCACCCGGGACAAGGGGGGGATGGCTACACCTTC. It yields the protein CASSRNHPGQGGDGYTF. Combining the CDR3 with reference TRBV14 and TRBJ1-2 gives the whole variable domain EAGVTQFPSHSVIEKGQTVTLRCDPISGHDNLYWYRRVMGKEIKFLLHFVKESKQDESGMPNNRFLAERTGGTYSTLKVQPAELEDSGVYFCASSRNHPGQGGDGYTFGSGTRLTVV.

CDR3 DNA sequence: TGTGCCAGCAGTGGGACAGCGAGCAATCAGCCCCAGCATTTT. Amino acid sequence: CASSGTASNQPQHF. The chain is built from TRBV28 and TRBJ1-5; TRBD1 aligns across 7 bases. The CDR3 spans 14 residues. Per the germline V gene, CDR1 is MDHEN and CDR2 is SYDVKM. V lost 5 bases and J lost 1; bases outside the gene matches: 2.

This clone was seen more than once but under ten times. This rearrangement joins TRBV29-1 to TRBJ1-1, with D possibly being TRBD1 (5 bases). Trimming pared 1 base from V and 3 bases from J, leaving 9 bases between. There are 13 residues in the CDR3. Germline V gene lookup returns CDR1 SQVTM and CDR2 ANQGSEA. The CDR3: CSVEGGRDTEAFF. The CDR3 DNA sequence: TGCAGCGTTGAAGGAGGCAGGGACACTGAAGCTTTCTTT. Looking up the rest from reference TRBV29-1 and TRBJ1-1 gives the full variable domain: SAVISQKPSRDICQRGTSLTIQCQVDSQVTMMFWYRQQPGQSLTLIATANQGSEATYESGFVIDKFPISRPNLTFSTLTVSNMSPEDSSIYLCSVEGGRDTEAFFGQGTRLTVV.